The rows below give T cell receptor beta chains drawn from one sample of a study of blood T cell repertoires in COVID-19. Repertoires were generated with immunoSEQ multiplex PCR, while TCRdb's copy carries only in-frame clones and drops some. The sample carries about 55,000 clones, about four fifths recorded once. The sample taken for sequencing was peripheral blood. The origin of the receptors is an older man with COVID-19, enrolled during active disease. The CDR3 runs from the conserved cysteine through the conserved F or W. Fields, in order: D gene, J gene, clone size, V gene, CDR3 DNA, CDR3 protein. D genes are given only for firm matches. Some rows mark clone size as missing; the rest say once, few, many or name a class of expanded clone.

D gene: -; J gene: TRBJ2-1; clone size: -; V gene: TRBV5-1; CDR3 DNA: TGCGCCAGCAGCCAAACGACATTGGCCGATGAGCAGTTCTTC; CDR3 protein: CASSQTTLADEQFF
D gene: TRBD1; J gene: TRBJ1-2; clone size: -; V gene: TRBV5-1; CDR3 DNA: TGCGCCAGCAGCCCTCGGACAGGGGGAAGCTATGGCTACACCTTC; CDR3 protein: CASSPRTGGSYGYTF
D gene: -; J gene: TRBJ1-2; clone size: -; V gene: TRBV10-3; CDR3 DNA: TGTGCCATCAGAGACAGTGAGGAGCGTGGCTACACCTTC; CDR3 protein: CAIRDSEERGYTF
D gene: TRBD1; J gene: TRBJ1-1; clone size: -; V gene: TRBV4-3; CDR3 DNA: TGCGCCAGCAGCCAAGCAATCGACAGGGAGACTGAAGCTTTCTTT; CDR3 protein: CASSQAIDRETEAFF
D gene: -; J gene: TRBJ2-5; clone size: -; V gene: TRBV11-2; CDR3 DNA: TGTGCCAGCAGCTTAGCTGGGGGGGCAGAGACCCAGTACTTC; CDR3 protein: CASSLAGGAETQYF
D gene: -; J gene: TRBJ2-2; clone size: -; V gene: TRBV19; CDR3 DNA: TGTGCCAGTACCAAACTTTCCGGGGGCACCGGGGAGCTGTTTTTT; CDR3 protein: CASTKLSGGTGELFF
D gene: -; J gene: TRBJ1-2; clone size: few; V gene: TRBV11-2; CDR3 DNA: TGTGCCAGCAGCTTAGAGGGGGCGAGCTATGGCTACACCTTC; CDR3 protein: CASSLEGASYGYTF
D gene: -; J gene: TRBJ2-3; clone size: -; V gene: TRBV5-5; CDR3 DNA: TGTGCCAGCAGCTGGGGATCGACGAGGGGGGGCCCGCGAGGCACAGATACGCAGTATTTT; CDR3 protein: CASSWGSTRGGPRGTDTQYF
D gene: TRBD1; J gene: TRBJ1-4; clone size: -; V gene: TRBV6-2/TRBV6-3; CDR3 DNA: TGTGCCAGCAGTGACCCGGGACAGGGGGTTGAAAAACTGTTTTTT; CDR3 protein: CASSDPGQGVEKLFF
D gene: -; J gene: TRBJ2-6; clone size: -; V gene: TRBV7-2; CDR3 DNA: TGTGCCAGCAGCCTAAATGGGGCCAACGTCCTGACTTTC; CDR3 protein: CASSLNGANVLTF
D gene: -; J gene: TRBJ2-2; clone size: -; V gene: TRBV4-3; CDR3 DNA: TGCGCCAGCAGCCAAAGAGGCAACCCTCGTACGCCCGGGGAGCTGTTTTTT; CDR3 protein: CASSQRGNPRTPGELFF
D gene: -; J gene: TRBJ1-1; clone size: -; V gene: TRBV28; CDR3 DNA: TGTGCCAGCAGGTCATTCAACACTGAAGCTTTCTTT; CDR3 protein: CASRSFNTEAFF
D gene: -; J gene: TRBJ1-1; clone size: -; V gene: TRBV4-3; CDR3 DNA: TGCGCCAGCAGCCAGCTACGGGGAGGGAACACTGAAGCTTTCTTT; CDR3 protein: CASSQLRGGNTEAFF
D gene: -; J gene: TRBJ2-2; clone size: -; V gene: TRBV5-1; CDR3 DNA: TGCGCCAGCAGCTTGGGACTGCGGAACACCGGGGAGCTGTTTTTT; CDR3 protein: CASSLGLRNTGELFF
D gene: -; J gene: TRBJ1-6; clone size: once; V gene: TRBV18; CDR3 DNA: TGTGCCAGCTCACAAAGCCTCCCAGGAACCCATAATTCACCCCTCCACTTT; CDR3 protein: CASSQSLPGTHNSPLHF
D gene: TRBD1; J gene: TRBJ2-1; clone size: -; V gene: TRBV13; CDR3 DNA: TGTGCCAGCAGCTTGACAGGGGGCGGGAGGTCCTACAATGAGCAGTTCTTC; CDR3 protein: CASSLTGGGRSYNEQFF
D gene: TRBD2; J gene: TRBJ2-1; clone size: -; V gene: TRBV30; CDR3 DNA: TGTGCCTGGAGCCCCACTAGCGGGAGGGCGAGTGAGCAGTTCTTC; CDR3 protein: CAWSPTSGRASEQFF
D gene: -; J gene: TRBJ1-2; clone size: -; V gene: TRBV5-1; CDR3 DNA: TGCGCCAGCAGCTTGGCCCCCACAGGGCACCCCTATGGCTACACCTTC; CDR3 protein: CASSLAPTGHPYGYTF
D gene: TRBD1; J gene: TRBJ1-2; clone size: -; V gene: TRBV9; CDR3 DNA: TGTGCCAGCAGCGTAGGACAGGGGGACTATGGCTACACCTTC; CDR3 protein: CASSVGQGDYGYTF
D gene: -; J gene: TRBJ2-7; clone size: -; V gene: TRBV2; CDR3 DNA: TGTGCCAGCAGAAGGGACACCAACTACGAGCAGTACTTC; CDR3 protein: CASRRDTNYEQYF
D gene: TRBD1; J gene: TRBJ2-5; clone size: -; V gene: TRBV5-5; CDR3 DNA: TGTGCCAGCAGCTTGGTTTCCCAGGGGGTAGGGGAGACCCAGTACTTC; CDR3 protein: CASSLVSQGVGETQYF
D gene: TRBD2; J gene: TRBJ2-2; clone size: -; V gene: TRBV19; CDR3 DNA: TGTGCCAGTAGTATTTCGCGCGGGAGGGCCTTTACCGGGGAGCTGTTTTTT; CDR3 protein: CASSISRGRAFTGELFF
D gene: -; J gene: TRBJ2-3; clone size: -; V gene: TRBV7-2; CDR3 DNA: TGTGCCAGCAGCTTAGCTCGGGAAGATACGCAGTATTTT; CDR3 protein: CASSLAREDTQYF
D gene: TRBD1; J gene: TRBJ1-5; clone size: -; V gene: TRBV6-6; CDR3 DNA: TGTGCCAGCACCCAGGGGGCAGGGGATAGCAATCAGCCCCAGCATTTT; CDR3 protein: CASTQGAGDSNQPQHF
D gene: TRBD2; J gene: TRBJ2-4; clone size: few; V gene: TRBV28; CDR3 DNA: TGTGCCAGCACTTATGCGACTAGCCTAGCCAAAAACATTCAGTACTTC; CDR3 protein: CASTYATSLAKNIQYF
D gene: TRBD1; J gene: TRBJ2-3; clone size: -; V gene: TRBV5-6; CDR3 DNA: TGTGCCAGCATCGAACTGCAGGGGGCTGGCACAGATACGCAGTATTTT; CDR3 protein: CASIELQGAGTDTQYF
D gene: -; J gene: TRBJ2-2; clone size: -; V gene: TRBV19; CDR3 DNA: TGTGCCAGTAGGTCAGACACCGGGGAGCTGTTTTTT; CDR3 protein: CASRSDTGELFF
D gene: -; J gene: TRBJ2-2; clone size: -; V gene: TRBV9; CDR3 DNA: TGTGCCAGCAGCGTAGATCCAGGGCTAACCGGGGAGCTGTTTTTT; CDR3 protein: CASSVDPGLTGELFF
D gene: -; J gene: TRBJ1-1; clone size: once; V gene: TRBV7-9; CDR3 DNA: TGTGCCAGCAGCCAAACAGAGAACACTGAAGCTTTCTTT; CDR3 protein: CASSQTENTEAFF